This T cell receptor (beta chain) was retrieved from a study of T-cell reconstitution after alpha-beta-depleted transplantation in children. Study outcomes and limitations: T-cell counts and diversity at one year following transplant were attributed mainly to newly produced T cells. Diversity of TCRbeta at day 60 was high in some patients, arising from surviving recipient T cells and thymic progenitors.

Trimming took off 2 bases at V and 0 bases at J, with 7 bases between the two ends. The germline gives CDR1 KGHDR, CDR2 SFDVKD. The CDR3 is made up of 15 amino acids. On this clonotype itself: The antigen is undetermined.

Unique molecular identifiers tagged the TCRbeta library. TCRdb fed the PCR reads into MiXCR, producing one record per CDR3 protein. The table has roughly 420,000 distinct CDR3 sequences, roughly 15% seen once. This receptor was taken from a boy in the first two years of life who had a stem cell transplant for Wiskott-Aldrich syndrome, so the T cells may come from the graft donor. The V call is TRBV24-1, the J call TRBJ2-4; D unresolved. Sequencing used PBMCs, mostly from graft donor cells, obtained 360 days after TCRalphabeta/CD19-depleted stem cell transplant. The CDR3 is CATSDSWTAKNIQYF. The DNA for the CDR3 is TGTGCCACCAGTGATTCCTGGACAGCCAAAAACATTCAGTACTTC.